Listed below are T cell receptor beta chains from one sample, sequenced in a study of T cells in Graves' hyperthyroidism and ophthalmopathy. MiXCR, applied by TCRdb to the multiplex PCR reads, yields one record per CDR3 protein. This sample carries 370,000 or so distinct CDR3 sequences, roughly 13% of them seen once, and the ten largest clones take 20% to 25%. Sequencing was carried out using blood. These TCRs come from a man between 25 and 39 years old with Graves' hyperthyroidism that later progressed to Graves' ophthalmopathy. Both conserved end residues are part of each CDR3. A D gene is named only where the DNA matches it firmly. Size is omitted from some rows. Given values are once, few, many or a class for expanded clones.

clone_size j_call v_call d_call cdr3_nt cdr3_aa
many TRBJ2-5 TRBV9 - TGTGCCAGCAGCGGAAGTGGAGAGACCCAGTACTTC CASSGSGETQYF
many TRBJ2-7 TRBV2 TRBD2 TGTGCCAGCAGTGTAACAGCGGGGGTATCCTACGAGCAGTACTTC CASSVTAGVSYEQYF
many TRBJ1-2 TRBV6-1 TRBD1 TGTGCCAGCAGGGGACAGAACCTCTATGGCTACACCTTC CASRGQNLYGYTF
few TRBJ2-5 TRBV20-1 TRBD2 TGCAGTGCTAGAGACCTAGCGGTGGAGACCCAGTACTTC CSARDLAVETQYF
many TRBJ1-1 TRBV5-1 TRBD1 TGCGCCAGCGCCGGGACAGGGAGGACTGAAGCTTTCTTT CASAGTGRTEAFF
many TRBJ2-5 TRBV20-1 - TGCAGTGCTAGAGGTCGTCGGGGAGACCAAGAGACCCAGTACTTC CSARGRRGDQETQYF
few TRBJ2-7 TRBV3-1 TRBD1 TGTGCCAGCAGCCCTACCGGGGCAGGGGGAGTCCACGAGCAGTACTTC CASSPTGAGGVHEQYF
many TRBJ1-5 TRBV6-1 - TGTGCCAGCAGGCAGGGACCTCTAAGTGGTCAGCCCCAGCATTTT CASRQGPLSGQPQHF
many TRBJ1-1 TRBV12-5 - TGTGCTAGTGGTTTGGTACGTGACAGTGAAGCTTTCTTT CASGLVRDSEAFF
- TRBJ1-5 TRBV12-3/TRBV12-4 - TGTGCCAGCAGTTTACCCGGGAATCAGCCCCAGCATTTT CASSLPGNQPQHF
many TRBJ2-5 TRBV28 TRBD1 TGTGCCAGCACCTCCGGGACAGGGGGCAGTGAGACCCAGTACTTC CASTSGTGGSETQYF
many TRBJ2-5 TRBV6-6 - TGTGCCAGCAGTTACCTACCGGTCCAAGAGACCCAGTACTTC CASSYLPVQETQYF
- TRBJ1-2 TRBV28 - TGTGCCAGCAGTTTCCCGGGGGGGTCCTATGGCTACACCTTC CASSFPGGSYGYTF
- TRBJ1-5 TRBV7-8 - TGTGCCAGCAGCTTCGCAGGGGCAAATCAGCCCCAGCATTTT CASSFAGANQPQHF
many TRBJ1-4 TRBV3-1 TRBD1 TGTGCCAGCAGCCCAGGGGGGTTCGATGAAAAACTGTTTTTT CASSPGGFDEKLFF